The 18 T cell receptor beta chains below were found in one sample sequenced in a study of radiation and T cells in renal cell carcinoma. The assay was immunoSEQ multiplex PCR, and TCRdb's table has in-frame clones only and misses some. There are 9,000 to 9,500 clones in the sample; 50% to 70% occur only once, and around 15% lies in the top ten. Treatment here: 15 Gy SBRT to primary tumor, nephrectomy 4 weeks later. The sequencing used tumor tissue, collected from a patient whose treatment included radiotherapy and nephrectomy. The receptors derive from a woman in her fifties or sixties with renal cell carcinoma.

This clone has more than one count but fewer than ten. The chain recombines TRBV4-3 with TRBJ2-3, with a weak D call TRBD2 (7 bases). The CDR3 contains 17 residues. Germline-derived CDR1 and CDR2 are LGHNA and YSLEER. Between the trimmed V and J ends, which lost 0 bases and 0 bases, there was a span of 13 bases. Written as DNA, the CDR3 is TGCGCCAGCAGCCAAGAGGGCGGGGGCCCAAGCACAGATACGCAGTATTTT. Translated, it gives CASSQEGGGPSTDTQYF.

This clone was recorded only once. The chain uses TRBV6-9 and TRBJ1-2, with TRBD1 as a possible D gene (6 bases). Germline V CDR1 and CDR2: MNHGY, SVAAGI. V lost 6 bases and J 4 bases, leaving 21 bases between the germline ends. The CDR3 spans 16 residues. The CDR3 reads CASSQITGSPSYGYTF. CDR3 DNA sequence: TGTGCCAGCAGCCAAATCACAGGGTCACCTAGCTATGGCTACACCTTC.

This chain links TRBV2 with TRBJ2-3, with 10 positions matching TRBD2. This CDR3 has 16 residues. Germline assignment: CDR1 SNHLY and CDR2 FYNNEI. V lost 4 bases to trimming and J lost 4 bases; unmatched junction nucleotides: 8. The CDR3 reads CASSVRLAGVADTQYF. CDR3 in DNA: TGTGCCAGCAGTGTTCGGCTAGCGGGAGTGGCAGATACGCAGTATTTT.

This chain connects TRBV14 to TRBJ1-4, with 11 nucleotides matching TRBD1. The CDR3 consists of 16 residues. After removal of 3 bases from V and 7 bases from J, the junction contained 7 bases not matched to a gene. Germline lookup yields CDR1 SGHDN and CDR2 FVKESK. The CDR3 region has the DNA TGTGCCAGCAGCCAGATGGGGACAGGGGGAATTGAAAAACTGTTTTTT. It yields the protein CASSQMGTGGIEKLFF.

This clone is labeled medium-sized. This sequence joins TRBV6-1 and TRBJ2-2; TRBD1 aligns across 8 bases. Germline V gene lookup returns CDR1 MNHNS and CDR2 SASEGT. V lost 8 bases to trimming and J lost 1 base; unmatched junction nucleotides: 0. The CDR3 totals 13 residues. The CDR3 DNA sequence: TGTGCCAGCGACAGGGGGAACACCGGGGAGCTGTTTTTT. Its protein product is CASDRGNTGELFF.

This clone has a handful of counts. This chain connects TRBV23-1 to TRBJ2-7; weak D call: TRBD2 (6 bases). TRBV23-1 is identified as an open reading frame with a role that is uncertain. The V end lost 8 bases, the J end lost 6 bases, and 20 bases lay between the germline ends. This CDR3 comprises 14 residues. The CDR3 spells CASLFRGAGSEQYF. The CDR3 DNA reads as TGCGCCAGCCTCTTTCGAGGGGCGGGATCCGAGCAGTACTTC.

This clone was found a few times. The chain has TRBV28 and TRBJ1-2, with D unclear. V lost 5 bases to trimming and J lost 2 bases, with 15 bases between them. The CDR3 contains 15 residues. Germline CDR1 MDHEN, CDR2 SYDVKM. The CDR3 coding sequence is TGTGCCAGCAGTCCAGACGGGCTTGGGAACTATGGCTACACCTTC. Translating it yields CASSPDGLGNYGYTF.

The rearrangement uses TRBV5-4 and TRBJ2-2, with a tentative D call TRBD1 (5 bases). Trimming left V 1 base short and J 6 bases short, with 13 bases between. The CDR3 consists of 15 residues. CDR1 is SGHNT and CDR2 is YYREEE in the germline V gene (reference sequence). DNA of the CDR3: TGTGCCAGCAGCTTGCCGAGTAGGGGCGCCGGGGAGCTGTTTTTT. It encodes CASSLPSRGAGELFF.

The CDR3 DNA reads as TGTGCCAGCAGATCACTAGCGGGGAAGGGAGAGACCCAGTACTTC. This gives the protein CASRSLAGKGETQYF. The rearrangement uses TRBV6-6 and TRBJ2-5; 10 positions agree with TRBD2. CDR3 size: 15 residues. Germline-derived CDR1 and CDR2 are MNHNY and SVGAGI (reference sequence). V shed 6 bases, J shed 4 bases, and the junction held 8 bases outside the gene matches.

J is TRBJ1-5 and V is TRBV7-2; D not certain. The length of the CDR3 is 13 residues. Germline loops: CDR1 SGHTA, CDR2 FQGNSA. Trimming took 8 bases from V and 0 from J, leaving 8 bases between them. The CDR3 reads CASGTYSNQPQHF. Written as DNA, the CDR3 is TGTGCCAGCGGCACATATAGCAATCAGCCCCAGCATTTT.

The chain employs TRBV27 and TRBJ1-2; no clear D. This CDR3 is built from 15 residues. V was trimmed by 5 bases and J by 5 bases, leaving 18 bases between them. Germline CDR1 and CDR2: MNHEY and SMNVEV (reference sequence). DNA of the CDR3: TGTGCCAGCAGTCTCTTAGGGAACATAATGTATGGCTACACCTTC. This codes for CASSLLGNIMYGYTF.

This clone was observed a few times. The CDR3 sequence is CASSSDRGTGELFF. CDR3 sequence (DNA): TGCGCCAGCAGCTCGGACAGGGGTACCGGGGAGCTGTTTTTT. The chain has TRBV5-1 and TRBJ2-2, with 9 bases identical to TRBD1. This CDR3 is 14 amino acids long. Germline loops: CDR1 SGHRS, CDR2 YFSETQ. V lost 3 bases to trimming and J lost 5 bases; unmatched junction nucleotides: 2.

V is TRBV7-8 and J is TRBJ2-1, with 7 bases that match TRBD1. Per germline, CDR1 SGHVS and CDR2 FQNEAQ. V shed 2 bases and J 5 bases; nucleotides not matched to a gene: 9. CDR3 length: 16 residues. This chain's CDR3 is CASSLIWQGEHNEQFF. CDR3 sequence (DNA): TGTGCCAGCAGCTTAATTTGGCAGGGGGAACACAATGAGCAGTTCTTC.

This clone was observed once. V gene TRBV30 combines with J gene TRBJ1-2; possible D gene TRBD1, 6 bases. CDR3 size: 13 residues. Trimming took 4 bases from V and 7 from J, leaving 16 bases between them. Looked up from germline, CDR1 is GTSNPN and CDR2 is SVGIG (reference sequence). This CDR3 is CAWNPQGGGGYTF. CDR3 DNA sequence: TGTGCCTGGAACCCGCAAGGGGGTGGTGGCTACACCTTC.

In this sample, this clone turned up a few times. This chain links TRBV19 with TRBJ2-2, with 7 positions matching TRBD2. In germline, CDR1 is LNHDA, CDR2 SQIVND (reference sequence). The CDR3 extends over 15 amino acids. The V segment lost 4 bases and the J segment 6 bases; nucleotides outside the gene matches: 8. The CDR3 loop is CASSTAGVGPGELFF. The CDR3 DNA follows: TGTGCCAGTAGTACGGCGGGAGTGGGCCCCGGGGAGCTGTTTTTT.

This clone was seen more than once but under ten times. CDR3 residues: CASSRDNQPQHF. The CDR3, as DNA: TGTGCCAGCAGCCGCGACAATCAGCCCCAGCATTTT. The gene calls are TRBV7-9 and TRBJ1-5; D gene unclear. The CDR3 consists of 12 residues. Germline loops: CDR1 SEHNR, CDR2 FQNEAQ (reference sequence). The V end lost 5 bases, the J end lost 3 bases, and 5 bases lay between the germline ends.

The V call is TRBV28, the J call TRBJ2-7; no clear D. This CDR3 is 13 amino acids long. Trimming removed 10 bases from V and 4 bases from J, with 17 bases in between. Germline CDR1 is MDHEN and CDR2 is SYDVKM. CDR3 region: CATHGRLLYEQYF. The CDR3, as DNA: TGTGCCACCCACGGACGGCTACTATACGAGCAGTACTTC.

CDR3 sequence (DNA): TGTGCCATCAGTGAGTCGACGGGCACAGATACGCAGTATTTT. Residues: CAISESTGTDTQYF. The rearrangement uses TRBV10-3 and TRBJ2-3; D is undetermined. V was clipped by 0 bases and J by 1 base, with 5 bases between them. Germline-derived CDR1 and CDR2 are ENHRY and SYGVKD. The CDR3 sequence is 14 residues long.